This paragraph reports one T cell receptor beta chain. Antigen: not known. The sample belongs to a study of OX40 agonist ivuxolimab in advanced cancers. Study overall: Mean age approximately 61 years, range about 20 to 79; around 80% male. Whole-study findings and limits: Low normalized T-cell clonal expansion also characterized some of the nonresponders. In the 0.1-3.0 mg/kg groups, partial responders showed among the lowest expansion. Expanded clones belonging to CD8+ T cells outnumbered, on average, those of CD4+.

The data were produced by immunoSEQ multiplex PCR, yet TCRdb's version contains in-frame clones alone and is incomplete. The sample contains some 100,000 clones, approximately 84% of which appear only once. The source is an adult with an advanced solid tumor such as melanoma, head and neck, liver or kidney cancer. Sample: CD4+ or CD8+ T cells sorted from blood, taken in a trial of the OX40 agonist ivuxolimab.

CDR3: CASSPTGTGGANVLTF. The CDR3 coding sequence is TGCGCCAGCAGCCCGACAGGCACGGGTGGGGCCAACGTCCTGACTTTC. V is TRBV4-1 and J is TRBJ2-6; maybe TRBD1 (6 bases). Trimming removed 4 bases at V and 3 bases at J, with 13 bases between. The CDR3 length is 16 residues. Germline CDR1 and CDR2: MGHRA and YSYEKL.